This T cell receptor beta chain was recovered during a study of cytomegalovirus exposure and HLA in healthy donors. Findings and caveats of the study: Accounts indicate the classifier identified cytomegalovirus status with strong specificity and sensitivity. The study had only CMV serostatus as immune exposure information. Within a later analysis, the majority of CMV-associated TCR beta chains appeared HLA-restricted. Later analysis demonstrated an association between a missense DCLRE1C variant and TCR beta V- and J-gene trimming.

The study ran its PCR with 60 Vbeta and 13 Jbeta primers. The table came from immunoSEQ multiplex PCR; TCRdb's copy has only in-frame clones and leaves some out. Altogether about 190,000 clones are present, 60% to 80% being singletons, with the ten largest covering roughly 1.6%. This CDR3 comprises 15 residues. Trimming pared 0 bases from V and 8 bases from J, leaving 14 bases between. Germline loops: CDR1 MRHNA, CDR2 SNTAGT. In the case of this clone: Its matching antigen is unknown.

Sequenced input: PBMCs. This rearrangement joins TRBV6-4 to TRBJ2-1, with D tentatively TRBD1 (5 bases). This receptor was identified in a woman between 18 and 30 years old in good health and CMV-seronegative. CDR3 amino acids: CASSDSTSTVDEQFF. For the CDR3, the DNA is TGTGCCAGCAGTGACTCAACCTCGACAGTAGATGAGCAGTTCTTC.